This is a list of T cell receptor beta chains from one sample in a study of cytomegalovirus exposure and HLA in healthy donors. Using immunoSEQ multiplex PCR, the repertoire was profiled, and TCRdb retains in-frame clones only, with some absent. The sample has around 150,000 clones; approximately 81% are singletons. The sequenced material came from PBMCs. Receptors originate from a woman aged 25 to 45 in good health and CMV-seropositive. CDR3s include the opening cysteine and the closing phenylalanine or tryptophan. The D gene is left open where the match is weak. Expanded clones get a size class; other rows say once, few or many, or leave the size out.

TRBV5-4	TRBJ1-2	-	-	TGTGCCAGCAGCTTGGACAGGAAGACCTATGGCTACACCTTC	CASSLDRKTYGYTF
TRBV5-1	TRBJ1-4	TRBD1	-	TGCGCCAGCTCCTTAGCCCTCACCGCGGGCGGGTGGGACAGAGAAAATGAAAAACTGTTTTTT	CASSLALTAGGWDRENEKLFF
TRBV19	TRBJ1-5	-	-	TGTGCCAGTAGTATAGTGTCAGGGGCGGTTCAGCCCCAGCATTTT	CASSIVSGAVQPQHF
TRBV2	TRBJ1-6	TRBD1	-	TGTGCCAGCAGTGTAGAGAGTCCCGGGACAGGGATTAATTCACCCCTCCACTTT	CASSVESPGTGINSPLHF
TRBV7-3	TRBJ2-7	TRBD1	-	TGTGCCAGCAGCGCATCAGGGGGCACCTTCTACGAGCAGTACTTC	CASSASGGTFYEQYF
TRBV27	TRBJ2-7	TRBD2	-	TGTGCCAGCAGTTTCGGGGGGGCTCGTGAGCAGTACTTC	CASSFGGAREQYF
TRBV2	TRBJ1-1	TRBD1	-	TGTGCCAGCAGTGAAAGGCAGGGGGTCGTCACTGAAGCTTTCTTT	CASSERQGVVTEAFF
TRBV9	TRBJ1-1	-	-	TGTGCCAGCGGCGTACCCACCGGGACACCGTTCACTGAAGCTTTCTTT	CASGVPTGTPFTEAFF
TRBV5-6	TRBJ1-2	-	-	TGTGCCAGCAGCGAGGGGGACTATGGCTACACCTTC	CASSEGDYGYTF
TRBV2	TRBJ2-1	TRBD2	-	TGTGCCAGCAGTTTGGGCGGGGGATACGGAGGGGATGAGCAGTTCTTC	CASSLGGGYGGDEQFF
TRBV7-8	TRBJ2-7	TRBD2	-	TGTGCCAGCAGCTTAACAGCGGGGGATATCTCCTACGAGCAGTACTTC	CASSLTAGDISYEQYF
TRBV13	TRBJ2-5	TRBD1	-	TGTGCCAGCAGCTTAAGCCACAGGGGGCAGGTAGAGACCCAGTACTTC	CASSLSHRGQVETQYF
TRBV7-6	TRBJ2-3	-	once	TGTGCCAGCAGCTTGTCGTATCTTCCCACAGATACGCAGTATTTT	CASSLSYLPTDTQYF
TRBV5-1	TRBJ2-3	TRBD2	-	TGCGCCAGCACCCACGGGGTAGCGGGGGGTTTGGATACGCAGTATTTT	CASTHGVAGGLDTQYF
TRBV6-6	TRBJ1-1	-	few	TGTGCCAGCATCAGGGTATGGAACACTGAAGCTTTCTTT	CASIRVWNTEAFF
TRBV6-6	TRBJ2-3	-	-	TGTGCCAGCAGGGCGCAGGGCAAAGATACGCAGTATTTT	CASRAQGKDTQYF
TRBV4-1	TRBJ2-7	TRBD2	once	TGCGCCAGCAGCCGGACTAGCGGGGGTTTTGAGCAGTACTTC	CASSRTSGGFEQYF
TRBV5-1	TRBJ2-3	TRBD1	-	TGCGCCAGTGGAGAGGGGGCAAATGCAGATACGCAGTATTTT	CASGEGANADTQYF
TRBV6-5	TRBJ1-3	-	-	TGTGCCAGCAGTTACGGAGGGGCGGGCTCTGGAAACACCATATATTTT	CASSYGGAGSGNTIYF
TRBV4-1	TRBJ1-4	TRBD1	-	TGCGCCAGCAGCCAAGTCCCGGGACAGGGAGGAGAAAAACTGTTTTTT	CASSQVPGQGGEKLFF
TRBV7-9	TRBJ2-7	TRBD2	-	TGTTCCAGCAGCTCTTCAGCGGGGTACTACTTC	CSSSSSAGYYF
TRBV5-6	TRBJ2-7	-	-	TGTGCCAGCAGCTTGGGGGCAGGGGAGAGCTCCTACGAGCAGTACTTC	CASSLGAGESSYEQYF
TRBV19	TRBJ1-5	-	-	TGTGCCAGTACCAACCTCGGGGGAAGCAATCAGCCCCAGCATTTT	CASTNLGGSNQPQHF
TRBV21-1	TRBJ2-1	-	-	TGTGCCAGCAGCAAAGATGGCGGGGAGGCCCTCTACAATGAGCAGTTCTTC	CASSKDGGEALYNEQFF
TRBV7-8	TRBJ2-1	TRBD2	-	TGTGCCAGCACCTGGATGGGGAGGGGTCGTAACAATGAGCAGTTCTTC	CASTWMGRGRNNEQFF
TRBV19	TRBJ1-1	-	-	TGTGCCAGTAGTATTCGTCATTCGAGGGCGAACACTGAAGCTTTCTTT	CASSIRHSRANTEAFF
TRBV4-1	TRBJ1-1	-	-	TGCGCCAGCAGTCGCAGGGCTAGGGACACTGAAGCTTTCTTT	CASSRRARDTEAFF
TRBV5-1	TRBJ1-3	TRBD1	-	TGCGCCAGCAGCCCAGGGACAGTGGCTGGAAACACCATATATTTT	CASSPGTVAGNTIYF
TRBV10-3	TRBJ1-1	-	-	TGTGTCATCAGTGAGTCCAGGGGAACTGAAGCTTTCTTT	CVISESRGTEAFF
TRBV6-6	TRBJ2-7	TRBD2	-	TGTGCCAGCCAGGCGGGGGACTCCGAGCAGTACTTC	CASQAGDSEQYF
TRBV5-1	TRBJ2-5	TRBD2	-	TGCGCCAGCACCGGGACTAGCGGGGGGGAGACCCAGTACTTC	CASTGTSGGETQYF
TRBV6-5	TRBJ2-3	TRBD1	-	TGTGCCAGCAGTTGGCGACAGGGGGGTCAGCCCCAGTATTTT	CASSWRQGGQPQYF
TRBV4-3	TRBJ1-3	-	-	TGCGCCAGCAGCGCCCGAGCTAGGAGCTCTGGAAACACCATATATTTT	CASSARARSSGNTIYF
TRBV4-3	TRBJ1-4	-	-	TGCGCCAGCAGCCAAGATGTATCGGTAGGGGACTACGAAAAACTGTTTTTT	CASSQDVSVGDYEKLFF
TRBV28	TRBJ2-7	-	-	TGTGCCAGCAGTTGGACAGGGAGGGTCGAGCAGTACTTC	CASSWTGRVEQYF
TRBV5-5	TRBJ2-5	-	-	TGTGCCAGCAGCTTCTACCTAGGAGGCCAAGAGACCCAGTACTTC	CASSFYLGGQETQYF
TRBV18	TRBJ1-5	TRBD1	-	TGTGCCAGCTCAACAGACAGGGATCAGCCCCAGCATTTT	CASSTDRDQPQHF
TRBV27	TRBJ2-5	-	-	TGTGCCAGCAGTTTCGTGTACCAAGAGACCCAGTACTTC	CASSFVYQETQYF
TRBV12-1	TRBJ1-4	-	-	TGTGCCAGCAGCTTGTGGACAGGGTCTTTAGAAAAACTGTTTTTT	CASSLWTGSLEKLFF
TRBV15	TRBJ2-1	-	-	TGTGCCACCAGCAGGGCAGGGCACTTCTACAATGAGCAGTTCTTC	CATSRAGHFYNEQFF
TRBV9	TRBJ2-3	-	once	TGTGCCAGCAGCGTAGCTACGGGGGAACCCGATACGCAGTATTTT	CASSVATGEPDTQYF
TRBV11-3	TRBJ2-1	TRBD1	-	TGTGCCAGCAGCCCCTACAGGGGGAGGTACAATGAGCAGTTCTTC	CASSPYRGRYNEQFF
TRBV5-4	TRBJ1-3	-	-	TGTGCCAGCAGCCCAGGGTCTCCCGGAAACACCATATATTTT	CASSPGSPGNTIYF
TRBV18	TRBJ2-1	TRBD2	-	TGTGCCAGCTCACCAGTGCGCGGGGGGATTTACAATGAGCAGTTCTTC	CASSPVRGGIYNEQFF
TRBV6-5	TRBJ2-7	-	-	TGTGCCAGCAGTTTAATGGAGGGGCCCTACGAGCAGTACTTC	CASSLMEGPYEQYF
TRBV28	TRBJ1-5	-	-	TGTGCCAGCACCCGAGATAGCAATCAGCCCCAGCATTTT	CASTRDSNQPQHF
TRBV7-8	TRBJ1-1	-	-	TGTGCCAGCAGCTTAGACTTCGCTTACACTGAAGCTTTCTTT	CASSLDFAYTEAFF
TRBV5-1	TRBJ2-7	-	once	TGCGCCAGCAGCTTGTTGCAGACCTACGAGCAGTACTTC	CASSLLQTYEQYF
TRBV7-9	TRBJ2-7	TRBD2	few	TGTTCCAGCAGCTTATCACTAGCGGGGTCAAGCGAGCAGTACTTC	CSSSLSLAGSSEQYF
TRBV7-3	TRBJ2-3	TRBD1	-	TGTGCCAGCAGTTTGGGACAGGGGACAGATACGCAGTATTTT	CASSLGQGTDTQYF
TRBV7-2	TRBJ1-1	TRBD1	-	TGTGCCAGCAGCCCCAACAGGGGGCAGGAAGCTTTCTTT	CASSPNRGQEAFF
TRBV19	TRBJ1-2	-	few	TGTGCCAGTAGTATTGGGGCAGCGAAGTACTATGGCTACACCTTC	CASSIGAAKYYGYTF
TRBV2	TRBJ2-5	TRBD2	-	TGTGCCAGCGGGAGGACTAGCGGCCAAGAGACCCAGTACTTC	CASGRTSGQETQYF
TRBV2	TRBJ2-5	TRBD2	-	TGTGCCAGCAGTGAAGCATGGGAGGGTTGGGGGGAGACCCAGTACTTC	CASSEAWEGWGETQYF
TRBV5-1	TRBJ2-3	TRBD2	-	TGCGCCAGCAGCTTGTTTATAGCGGGGGGGCCGGGAGATACGCAGTATTTT	CASSLFIAGGPGDTQYF
TRBV7-3	TRBJ2-1	TRBD1	-	TGTGCCAGCAGCCCACAGGGGTTAGCCTCCTACAATGAGCAGTTCTTC	CASSPQGLASYNEQFF
TRBV5-1	TRBJ1-2	TRBD1	once	TGCGCCAGCAGCGAAAACAGGGGGCCGGGCGGCTACACCTTC	CASSENRGPGGYTF